This entry concerns a single T cell receptor beta chain. Its antigen is undetermined. The sample belongs to a study of T cell responses to AZD1222 COVID-19 vaccine. Notes on the study in general: Spike as a whole was targeted by vaccine-associated CD4 TCRs, dominant at 160-218 and 743-854. Baseline seropositives among AZD1222 recipients totaled only six or seven. Donors were mostly white British, more females; clonal diversity possibly underestimated.

Sequencing was performed with immunoSEQ multiplex PCR; in TCRdb, only in-frame clones are kept and a portion is missing. The sample yields 100,000 to 150,000 clones, approximately 88% seen once. The CDR3 runs 13 residues. The V gene's germline CDR1 is SGHRS and CDR2 YFSETQ. The germline V and J ends were trimmed by 3 bases and 1 base, with 7 bases remaining between them. Specimen: peripheral blood, collected on day 0 of AZD1222 vaccination. This receptor was taken from an adult in good health. V and J are TRBV5-1 and TRBJ2-5; D gene unclear. CDR3 sequence: CASSYGTQETQYF. CDR3 nucleotides: TGCGCCAGCAGCTACGGAACCCAAGAGACCCAGTACTTC.